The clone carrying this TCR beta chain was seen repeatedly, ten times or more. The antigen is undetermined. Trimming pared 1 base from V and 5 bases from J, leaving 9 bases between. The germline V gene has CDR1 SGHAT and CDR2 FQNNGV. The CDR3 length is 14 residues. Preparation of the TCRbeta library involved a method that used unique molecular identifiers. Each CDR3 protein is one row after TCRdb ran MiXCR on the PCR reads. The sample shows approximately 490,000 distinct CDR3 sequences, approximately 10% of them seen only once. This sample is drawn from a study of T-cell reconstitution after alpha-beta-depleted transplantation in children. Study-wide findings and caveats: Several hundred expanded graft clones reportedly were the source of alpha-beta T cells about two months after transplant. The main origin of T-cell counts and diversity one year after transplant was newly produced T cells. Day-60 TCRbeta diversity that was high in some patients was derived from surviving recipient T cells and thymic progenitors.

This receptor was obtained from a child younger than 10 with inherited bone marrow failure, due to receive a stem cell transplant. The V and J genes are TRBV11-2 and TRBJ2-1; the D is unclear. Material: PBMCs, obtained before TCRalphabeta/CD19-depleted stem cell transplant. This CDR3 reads CASSLGDLHNEQFF. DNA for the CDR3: TGTGCCAGCAGCTTAGGGGATCTCCACAATGAGCAGTTCTTC.